This passage covers 5 T cell receptor beta chains from one sample sequenced in a study of T cell changes during pregnancy in multiple sclerosis. The table came from immunoSEQ multiplex PCR; TCRdb's copy has only in-frame clones and leaves some out. The table has roughly 93,000 clones, approximately 90% seen once. The sequences come from peripheral blood, collected after pregnancy. All receptors derive from a female donor in good health, enrolled as a control in a pregnancy study.

The CDR3 region is CASSPNPGRQPQHF. CDR3 nucleotide sequence: TGTGCCAGCTCACCAAACCCAGGGCGACAGCCCCAGCATTTT. This chain links TRBV18 with TRBJ1-5, with D possibly matching TRBD1 (5 bases). Germline-derived CDR1 and CDR2 are KGHSH and LQKENI. The V gene lost 2 bases and the J gene lost 7 bases, with 12 bases spanning the gap. The length of the CDR3 is 14 residues.

The chain couples TRBV19 to TRBJ2-7; D may be TRBD1 (5 bases). This CDR3 is built from 15 residues. Germline V gives CDR1 LNHDA, CDR2 SQIVND (reference sequence). V lost 1 base, J lost 6 bases, and 16 bases lay in between. CDR3 sequence: CASSIGTRAGREQYF. The CDR3 DNA reads TGTGCCAGTAGTATAGGAACCAGGGCAGGTCGCGAGCAGTACTTC.

The CDR3 nucleotides are TGTGCCAGCAGTGAGCAGACAGGGAATCAGCCCCAGCATTTT. It translates to CASSEQTGNQPQHF. The chain carries TRBV6-1 and TRBJ1-5; 7 bases line up with TRBD1. The CDR3 runs 14 residues. V shed 3 bases and J 4 bases; nucleotides not matched to a gene: 3. CDR1 and CDR2 from the germline V gene are MNHNS and SASEGT.

The CDR3 DNA sequence: TGTGCCAGCAGCTTAGGCCTAGTAGATTGGGAGACCCAGTACTTC. This encodes CASSLGLVDWETQYF. The chain links TRBV7-9 to TRBJ2-5, with no clear D. The CDR3 loop spans 15 amino acids. Trimming removed 1 base from V and 5 bases from J, with 14 bases in between. Germline CDR1 is SEHNR and CDR2 is FQNEAQ (reference sequence).

This chain uses TRBV6-5 with TRBJ2-4; 7 positions match TRBD2. The CDR3 totals 14 residues. Germline V gene lookup returns CDR1 MNHEY and CDR2 SVGAGI. Germline trimming cut 6 bases from V and 1 base from J; bases unmatched to any gene: 3. CDR3 loop: CASSLGGAKNIQYF. CDR3 DNA sequence: TGTGCCAGCAGCCTGGGGGGGGCCAAAAACATTCAGTACTTC.